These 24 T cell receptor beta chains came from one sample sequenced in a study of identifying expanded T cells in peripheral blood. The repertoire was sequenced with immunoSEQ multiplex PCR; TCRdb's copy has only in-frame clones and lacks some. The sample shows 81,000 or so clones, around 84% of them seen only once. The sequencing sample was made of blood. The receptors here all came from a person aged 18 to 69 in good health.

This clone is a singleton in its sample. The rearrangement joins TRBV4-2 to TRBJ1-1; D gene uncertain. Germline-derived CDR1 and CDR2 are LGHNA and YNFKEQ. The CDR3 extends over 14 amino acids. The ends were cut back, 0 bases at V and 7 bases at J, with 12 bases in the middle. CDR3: CASSQDLVSNEAFF. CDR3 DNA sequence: TGTGCCAGCAGCCAAGATTTAGTTTCGAATGAAGCTTTCTTT.

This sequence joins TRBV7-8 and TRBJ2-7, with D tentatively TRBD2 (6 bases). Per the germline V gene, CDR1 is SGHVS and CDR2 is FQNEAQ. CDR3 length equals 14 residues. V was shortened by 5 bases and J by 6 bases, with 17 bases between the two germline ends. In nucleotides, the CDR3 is TGTGCCAGCAGCACGCTCGGGGGTACCCGCGAGCAGTACTTC. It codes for CASSTLGGTREQYF.

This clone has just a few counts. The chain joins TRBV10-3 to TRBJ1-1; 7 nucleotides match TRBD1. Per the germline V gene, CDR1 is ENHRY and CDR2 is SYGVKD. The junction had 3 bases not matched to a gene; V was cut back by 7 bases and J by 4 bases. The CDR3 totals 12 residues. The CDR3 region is CAINAGGTEAFF. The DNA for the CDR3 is TGTGCCATCAACGCAGGGGGCACTGAAGCTTTCTTT.

The CDR3 protein is CASGPGRAEAFF. As DNA, the CDR3 is TGTGCCAGCGGACCGGGACGCGCTGAAGCTTTCTTT. The rearrangement joins TRBV2 to TRBJ1-1, with a tentative D call TRBD1 (5 bases). The V and J ends lost 8 bases and 6 bases respectively, with 13 bases between them. The germline V gene encodes CDR1 SNHLY and CDR2 FYNNEI. The CDR3 is made up of 12 amino acids.

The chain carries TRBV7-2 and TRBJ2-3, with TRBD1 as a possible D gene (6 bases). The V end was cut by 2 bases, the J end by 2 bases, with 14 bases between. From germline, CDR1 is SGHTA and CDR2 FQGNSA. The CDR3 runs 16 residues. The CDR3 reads CASSLQQGSDTDTQYF. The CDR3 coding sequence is TGTGCCAGCAGCTTACAACAGGGTTCAGACACAGATACGCAGTATTTT.

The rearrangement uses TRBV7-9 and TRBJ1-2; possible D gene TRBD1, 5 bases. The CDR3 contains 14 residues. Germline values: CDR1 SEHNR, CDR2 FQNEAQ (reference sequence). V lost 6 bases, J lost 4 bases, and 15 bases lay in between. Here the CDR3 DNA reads TGTGCCAGCAGACCACCGGGACGGGCCTATGGCTACACCTTC. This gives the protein CASRPPGRAYGYTF.

Written as DNA, the CDR3 is TGCGCCAGCAGCCCGCGGGACAGGTCCTCCTACGAGCAGTACTTC. Its protein is CASSPRDRSSYEQYF. V and J are TRBV4-1 and TRBJ2-7; 8 positions agree with TRBD1. The CDR3 has 15 residues. Germline V lookup: CDR1 MGHRA, CDR2 YSYEKL. The trim removed 4 bases at V and 0 bases at J, leaving 5 bases unmatched.

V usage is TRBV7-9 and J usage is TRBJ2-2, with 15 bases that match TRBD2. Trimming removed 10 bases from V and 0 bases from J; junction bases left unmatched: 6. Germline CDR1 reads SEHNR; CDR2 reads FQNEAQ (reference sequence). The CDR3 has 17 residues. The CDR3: CATPGLAGGANTGELFF. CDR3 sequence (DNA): TGTGCCACTCCGGGACTAGCGGGAGGAGCGAACACCGGGGAGCTGTTTTTT.

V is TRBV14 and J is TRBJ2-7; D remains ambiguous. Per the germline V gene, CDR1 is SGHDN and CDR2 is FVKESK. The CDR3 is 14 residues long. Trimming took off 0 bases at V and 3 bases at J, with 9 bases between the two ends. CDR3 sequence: CASSQDYRNYEQYF. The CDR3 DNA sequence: TGTGCCAGCAGCCAAGACTACAGAAACTACGAGCAGTACTTC.

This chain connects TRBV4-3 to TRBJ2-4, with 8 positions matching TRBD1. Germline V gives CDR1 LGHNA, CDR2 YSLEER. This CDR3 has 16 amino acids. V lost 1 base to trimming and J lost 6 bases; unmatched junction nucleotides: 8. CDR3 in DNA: TGCGCCAGCAGCCAAGGAATAGGACAGGGTCTAAACATTCAGTACTTC. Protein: CASSQGIGQGLNIQYF.

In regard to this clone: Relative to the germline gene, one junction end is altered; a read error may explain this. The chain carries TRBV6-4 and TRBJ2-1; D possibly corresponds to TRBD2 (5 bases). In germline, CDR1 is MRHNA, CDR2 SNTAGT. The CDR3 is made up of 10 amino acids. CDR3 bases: TGCCGGGGCTCCTACAATGAGCAGTTCTTC. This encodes CRGSYNEQFF.

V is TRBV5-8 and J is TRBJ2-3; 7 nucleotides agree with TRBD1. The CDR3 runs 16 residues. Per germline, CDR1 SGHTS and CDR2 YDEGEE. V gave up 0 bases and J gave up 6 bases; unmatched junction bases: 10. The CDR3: CASSLEARGSVDTQYF. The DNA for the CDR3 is TGTGCCAGCAGCTTGGAGGCCAGGGGGTCTGTGGATACGCAGTATTTT.

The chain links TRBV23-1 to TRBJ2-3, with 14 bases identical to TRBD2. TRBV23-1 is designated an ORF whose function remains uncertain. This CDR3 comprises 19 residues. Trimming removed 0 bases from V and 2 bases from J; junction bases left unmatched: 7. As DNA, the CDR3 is TGCGCCAGCAGTCAATCAACCGAGGGACTAGCGGGGGACACAGATACGCAGTATTTT. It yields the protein CASSQSTEGLAGDTDTQYF.

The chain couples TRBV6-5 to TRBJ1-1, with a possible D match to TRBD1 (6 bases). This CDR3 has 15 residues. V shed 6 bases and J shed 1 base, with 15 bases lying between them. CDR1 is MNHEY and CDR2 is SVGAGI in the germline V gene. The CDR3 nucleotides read TGTGCCAGCAGAGCCCTACAGGGTCGGAACACTGAAGCTTTCTTT. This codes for CASRALQGRNTEAFF.

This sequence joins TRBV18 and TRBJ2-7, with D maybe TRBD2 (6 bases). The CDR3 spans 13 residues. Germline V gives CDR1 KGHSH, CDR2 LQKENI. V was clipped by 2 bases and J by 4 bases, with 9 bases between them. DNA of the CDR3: TGTGCCAGCTCACCAGACGGGAGATACGAGCAGTACTTC. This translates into CASSPDGRYEQYF.

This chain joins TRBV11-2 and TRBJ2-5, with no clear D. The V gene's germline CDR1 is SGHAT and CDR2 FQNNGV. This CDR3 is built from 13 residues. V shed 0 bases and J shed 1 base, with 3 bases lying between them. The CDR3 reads CASSLDRQETQYF. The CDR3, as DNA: TGTGCCAGCAGCTTAGACCGCCAAGAGACCCAGTACTTC.

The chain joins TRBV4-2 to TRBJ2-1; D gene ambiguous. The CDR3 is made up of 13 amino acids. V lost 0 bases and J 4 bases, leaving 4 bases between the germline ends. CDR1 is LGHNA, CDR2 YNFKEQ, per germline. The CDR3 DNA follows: TGTGCCAGCAGCCAAGATTTTTACAATGAGCAGTTCTTC. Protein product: CASSQDFYNEQFF.

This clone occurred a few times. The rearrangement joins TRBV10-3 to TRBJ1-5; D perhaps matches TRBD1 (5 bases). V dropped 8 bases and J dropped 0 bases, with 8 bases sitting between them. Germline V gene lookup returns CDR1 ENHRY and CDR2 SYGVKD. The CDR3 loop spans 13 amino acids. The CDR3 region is CAIGGNSNQPQHF. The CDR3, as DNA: TGTGCCATCGGGGGGAATAGCAATCAGCCCCAGCATTTT.

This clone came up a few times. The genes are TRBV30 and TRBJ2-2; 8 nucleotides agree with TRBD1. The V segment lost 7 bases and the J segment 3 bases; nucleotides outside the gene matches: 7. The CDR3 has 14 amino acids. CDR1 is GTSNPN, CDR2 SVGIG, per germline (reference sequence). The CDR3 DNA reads TGTGCCTTCAGGGGGCGCTTCGACACCGGGGAGCTGTTTTTT. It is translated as CAFRGRFDTGELFF.

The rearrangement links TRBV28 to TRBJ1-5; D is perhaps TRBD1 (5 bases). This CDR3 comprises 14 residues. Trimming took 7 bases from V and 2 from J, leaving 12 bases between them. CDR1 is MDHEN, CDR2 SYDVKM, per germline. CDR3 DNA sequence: TGTGCCAGCAATGGAGGGGTGGGCAATCAGCCCCAGCATTTT. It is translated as CASNGGVGNQPQHF.

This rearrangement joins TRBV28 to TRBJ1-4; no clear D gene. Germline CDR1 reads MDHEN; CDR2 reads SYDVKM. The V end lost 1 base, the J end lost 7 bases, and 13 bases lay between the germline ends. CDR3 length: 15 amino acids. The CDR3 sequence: CASSLSGPTGEKLFF. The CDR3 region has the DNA TGTGCCAGCAGTTTATCAGGACCTACGGGTGAAAAACTGTTTTTT.

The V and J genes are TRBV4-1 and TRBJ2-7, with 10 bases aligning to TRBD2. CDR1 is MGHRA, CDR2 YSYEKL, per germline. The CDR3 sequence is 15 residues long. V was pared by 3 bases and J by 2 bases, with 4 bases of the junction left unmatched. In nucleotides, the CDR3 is TGCGCCAGCAGCCAGACAGCGGGAGGGACCTACGAGCAGTACTTC. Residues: CASSQTAGGTYEQYF.

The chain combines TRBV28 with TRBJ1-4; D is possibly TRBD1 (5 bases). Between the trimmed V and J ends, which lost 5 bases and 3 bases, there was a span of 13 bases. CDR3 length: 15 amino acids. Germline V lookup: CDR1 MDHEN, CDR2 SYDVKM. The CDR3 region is CASSPWDRSNEKLFF. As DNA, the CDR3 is TGTGCCAGCAGTCCGTGGGACCGATCTAATGAAAAACTGTTTTTT.

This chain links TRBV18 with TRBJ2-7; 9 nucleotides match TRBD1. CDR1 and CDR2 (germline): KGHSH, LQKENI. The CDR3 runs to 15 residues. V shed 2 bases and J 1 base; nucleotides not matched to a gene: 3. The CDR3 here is CASSPYGQGSYEQYF. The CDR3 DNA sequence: TGTGCCAGCTCACCATACGGACAGGGGTCCTACGAGCAGTACTTC.